The 19 T cell receptor beta chains below all came from one sample that was sequenced in a study of STAT3 mutations in large granular lymphocyte leukemia. Overall study results and limits: At least one immunodominant TCR beta clonotype appeared in every T-cell large granular lymphocyte leukemia patient.

Clones were sequenced by immunoSEQ multiplex PCR, and TCRdb holds only the in-frame ones, with some missing. The repertoire consists of about 15,000 clones, with 70% to 90% occurring once and the leading ten covering about 8.1%. Which antigens these TCRs recognize remains unknown. Sequencing was carried out using peripheral blood mononuclear cells. The receptors stem from a man aged 45-65 years with T-cell large granular lymphocyte leukemia. Some clones in this sample may be carry-over from other donors' samples.

The genes are TRBV20-1 and TRBJ2-1, with a tentative D call TRBD2 (5 bases). Germline values: CDR1 DFQATT, CDR2 SNEGSKA (reference sequence). V dropped 5 bases and J dropped 9 bases, with 11 bases sitting between them. CDR3 size: 11 residues. This chain's CDR3 is CSAPSGFEQFF. The CDR3 nucleotides read TGCAGTGCTCCGTCGGGGTTTGAGCAGTTCTTC.

V gene TRBV10-3 combines with J gene TRBJ2-2, with D tentatively TRBD1 (5 bases). The CDR3 is 14 amino acids. Germline V gene sequence: CDR1 ENHRY, CDR2 SYGVKD. V lost 6 bases to trimming and J lost 0 bases, with 8 bases between them. The CDR3 nucleotides are TGTGCCATCAGGGACAAGACGAACACCGGGGAGCTGTTTTTT. Residues: CAIRDKTNTGELFF.

The chain carries TRBV9 and TRBJ2-5; D unresolved. V was cut by 1 base and J by 2 bases, with 15 bases left in between. The germline CDR1 and CDR2 sequences are SGDLS and YYNGEE. The CDR3 runs to 16 residues. Written as DNA, the CDR3 is TGTGCCAGCAGCGTAAGATCGGGCAGGCAACAAGAGACCCAGTACTTC. The encoded protein is CASSVRSGRQQETQYF.

The chain recombines TRBV29-1 with TRBJ1-1, with 9 nucleotides matching TRBD1. The CDR3 is made up of 13 amino acids. Germline V gives CDR1 SQVTM, CDR2 ANQGSEA. The ends lost 8 bases at V and 5 bases at J; junction bases unmatched: 9. CDR3 residues: CSTQGQGRTEAFF. CDR3 nucleotide sequence: TGCAGCACTCAAGGACAGGGGAGAACTGAAGCTTTCTTT. Based on the CDR3 plus reference TRBV29-1 and TRBJ1-1, the full variable domain is SAVISQKPSRDICQRGTSLTIQCQVDSQVTMMFWYRQQPGQSLTLIATANQGSEATYESGFVIDKFPISRPNLTFSTLTVSNMSPEDSSIYLCSTQGQGRTEAFFGQGTRLTVV.

The chain combines TRBV18 with TRBJ2-3; a possible D gene is TRBD1 (6 bases). Trimming took 2 bases from V and 2 from J, leaving 8 bases between them. Germline CDR1 is KGHSH and CDR2 is LQKENI. The CDR3 loop spans 14 amino acids. The CDR3 bases are TGTGCCAGCTCACCAAGGGGGACCACAGATACGCAGTATTTT. Translating gives CASSPRGTTDTQYF. Full variable domain (outside the CDR3, taken from reference TRBV18 and TRBJ2-3): NAGVMQNPRHLVRRRGQEARLRCSPMKGHSHVYWYRQLPEEGLKFMVYLQKENIIDESGMPKERFSAEFPKEGPSILRIQQVVRGDSAAYFCASSPRGTTDTQYFGPGTRLTVL.

The chain carries TRBV2 and TRBJ2-7; D is uncertain. CDR1 SNHLY and CDR2 FYNNEI come from the germline V gene. The CDR3 sequence is 11 residues long. V lost 6 bases and J 4 bases, leaving 7 bases between the germline ends. The CDR3 protein is CASSPKYEQYF. CDR3 DNA: TGTGCCAGCAGCCCCAAATACGAGCAGTACTTC. The variable domain in full, with the rest retrieved from reference TRBV2 and TRBJ2-7, is EPEVTQTPSHQVTQMGQEVILRCVPISNHLYFYWYRQILGQKVEFLVSFYNNEISEKSEIFDDQFSVERPDGSNFTLKIRSTKLEDSAMYFCASSPKYEQYFGPGTRLTVT.

This chain links TRBV5-1 with TRBJ2-2, with a tentative D call TRBD2 (6 bases). Looked up from germline, CDR1 is SGHRS and CDR2 is YFSETQ. The CDR3 runs 14 residues. V was cut by 4 bases and J by 6 bases, with 13 bases left in between. The CDR3 DNA reads TGCGCCAGCAGCGGGACTGGGACGGCCGGGGAGCTGTTTTTT. Amino acid sequence: CASSGTGTAGELFF.

The rearrangement joins TRBV7-9 to TRBJ2-3; perhaps D is TRBD1 or TRBD2 (6 bases each). The length of the CDR3 is 14 residues. Trimming pared 5 bases from V and 3 bases from J, leaving 12 bases between. The germline gives CDR1 SEHNR, CDR2 FQNEAQ (reference sequence). The CDR3 loop is CASSPGGGTDTQYF. In nucleotides, the CDR3 is TGTGCCAGCAGCCCCGGGGGCGGGACAGATACGCAGTATTTT.

J is TRBJ2-7 and V is TRBV19, with 8 nucleotides matching TRBD1. The CDR3 contains 16 residues. V trimming: 4 bases; J trimming: 6 bases; junction bases outside the gene matches: 14. Looked up from germline, CDR1 is LNHDA and CDR2 is SQIVND (reference sequence). Here the CDR3 reads CASSRRLETGVSEQYF. In nucleotides, the CDR3 is TGTGCCAGTAGTAGACGTCTCGAGACAGGGGTCTCCGAGCAGTACTTC.

The gene calls are TRBV12-5 and TRBJ2-5; no reliable D call. CDR1 LGHNT and CDR2 FRNRAP come from the germline V gene. V lost 2 bases, J lost 1 base, and 5 bases lay in between. The CDR3 totals 13 residues. CDR3 protein: CASGLMSQETQYF. The CDR3 DNA is TGTGCTAGTGGTTTGATGAGCCAAGAGACCCAGTACTTC.

The CDR3 region has the DNA TGTGCCAGCAGTTTATCCCATGCTGCGAATGGCTACACCTTC. Protein sequence: CASSLSHAANGYTF. The gene calls are TRBV28 and TRBJ1-2; D is uncertain. The V end lost 1 base, the J end lost 6 bases, and 12 bases lay between the germline ends. Germline CDR1 reads MDHEN; CDR2 reads SYDVKM. The CDR3 sequence is 14 residues long.

The genes are TRBV18 and TRBJ2-5; D is unresolved. The CDR3 length is 14 residues. Germline assignment: CDR1 KGHSH and CDR2 LQKENI. Trimming took off 0 bases at V and 6 bases at J, with 11 bases between the two ends. CDR3: CASSPPVELQTQYF. In DNA, the CDR3 is TGTGCCAGCTCACCACCCGTCGAGCTGCAGACCCAGTACTTC.

The chain recombines TRBV30 with TRBJ1-2, with D hard to call. CDR1 GTSNPN and CDR2 SVGIG come from the germline V gene (reference sequence). V was cut by 2 bases and J by 4 bases, with 14 bases left in between. The CDR3 length is 14 residues. The CDR3 loop reads CAWSTGAPVYGYTF. In DNA form, the CDR3 reads TGTGCCTGGAGTACTGGCGCTCCAGTCTATGGCTACACCTTC.

V is TRBV6-5 and J is TRBJ2-7; D might be TRBD1 (7 bases). V was trimmed by 5 bases and J by 3 bases, leaving 14 bases between them. The CDR3 has 14 amino acids. Germline CDR1 is MNHEY and CDR2 is SVGAGI. CDR3 sequence reads: CASSPPQGGYEQYF. The CDR3 nucleotides are TGTGCCAGCAGTCCGCCGCAGGGGGGCTACGAGCAGTACTTC.

The chain is built from TRBV11-2 and TRBJ1-2; 9 nucleotides match TRBD1. This CDR3 contains 17 residues. Germline CDR1 reads SGHAT; CDR2 reads FQNNGV. Germline trimming cut 0 bases from V and 3 bases from J; bases unmatched to any gene: 8. In nucleotides, the CDR3 is TGTGCCAGCAGCTTAGAGGGGCACAGGGGGCGCGACTATGGCTACACCTTC. Translating it yields CASSLEGHRGRDYGYTF.

This sequence joins TRBV9 and TRBJ2-5; D might be TRBD2 (6 bases). From germline, CDR1 is SGDLS and CDR2 YYNGEE. Trimming took off 3 bases at V and 5 bases at J, with 17 bases between the two ends. The CDR3 extends over 15 amino acids. CDR3 nucleotide sequence: TGTGCCAGCAGCGCCTCCGGGACTGCTCAGGAGACCCAGTACTTC. This codes for CASSASGTAQETQYF.

The chain combines TRBV15 with TRBJ2-7; 12 bases match TRBD2. V lost 0 bases, J lost 7 bases, and 10 bases stayed unmatched. Germline V gene lookup returns CDR1 LNHNV and CDR2 YYDKDF (reference sequence). This CDR3 contains 17 residues. DNA of the CDR3: TGTGCCACCAGCAGAGAGGGGCTAGCGGGGGGGCCGGAAGAGCAGTACTTC. It encodes CATSREGLAGGPEEQYF.

The chain joins TRBV19 to TRBJ1-4; D remains ambiguous. This CDR3 region has 11 residues. The ends were cut back, 5 bases at V and 7 bases at J, with 5 bases in the middle. The V gene's germline CDR1 is LNHDA and CDR2 SQIVND (reference sequence). The CDR3 protein is CASSQGEKLFF. The CDR3 DNA reads TGTGCCAGTAGTCAAGGTGAAAAACTGTTTTTT.

The chain joins TRBV5-1 to TRBJ2-5, with 12 bases matching TRBD2. Germline lookup yields CDR1 SGHRS and CDR2 YFSETQ. The CDR3 is made up of 15 amino acids. Losses at the gene ends were 0 bases for V and 9 bases for J; bases not matched to a gene: 6. CDR3 in DNA: TGCGCCAGCAGCTTGGAAGGCCTAGCGGGGGGGGCCCAGTACTTC. Translated: CASSLEGLAGGAQYF.